This T cell receptor (beta chain) was recovered during a study of T cells in Graves' hyperthyroidism and ophthalmopathy. Regarding the study as a whole: Ophthalmopathy was told apart from stable hyperthyroidism by a 13 V-J model.

TCR beta CDR3 regions were amplified from RNA transcripts. When the TCR CDR3 underwent first-round RT-PCR, the HTBI primer set was used. Using its own MiXCR run on the multiplex PCR reads, TCRdb lists one record per CDR3 protein. The profile shows 400,000 to 550,000 distinct CDR3 sequences, under 15% of them singletons. This clonotype was recorded at least ten times. Its antigen is not identified. Germline CDR1 and CDR2: SGHRS and YFSETQ. V dropped 4 bases and J dropped 3 bases, with 15 bases sitting between them. The CDR3 loop spans 15 amino acids. The sequencing sample was made of blood. The clonotype was recovered from a woman aged 18 to 35 with Graves' hyperthyroidism. The chain recombines TRBV5-1 with TRBJ2-3; the D gene could be TRBD1 or TRBD2 (5 bases each). The DNA of the CDR3 is TGCGCCAGCAGCGGGGGTAGAGGTGGAACAGATACGCAGTATTTT. Amino acids: CASSGGRGGTDTQYF.